The 16 T cell receptor beta chains listed next were all sequenced from one sample in a study of T cells in localized non-small cell lung cancer. Using immunoSEQ multiplex PCR, the repertoire was profiled, and TCRdb retains in-frame clones only, with some absent. Of about 35,000 clones detected, about 91% appear once; the ten largest clones hold about 10%. Sequenced material: peripheral blood mononuclear cells, taken before any cancer treatment. These receptors all stem from a female donor over 55 with stage II lung adenocarcinoma.

CDR3 loop: CAWSPGTSLDTQYF. The CDR3, as DNA: TGTGCCTGGAGCCCCGGGACTAGTTTAGATACGCAGTATTTT. The chain joins TRBV30 to TRBJ2-3, with 8 bases identical to TRBD2. Trimming cost V 3 bases and J 5 bases; bases outside gene matches: 7. Germline V CDR1 and CDR2: GTSNPN, SVGIG (reference sequence). This CDR3 is built from 14 residues.

This chain's CDR3 is CASSLALGPGELFF. CDR3 bases: TGTGCCAGCAGCTTGGCACTAGGCCCCGGGGAGCTGTTTTTT. The chain has TRBV5-4 and TRBJ2-2, with D perhaps TRBD2 (5 bases). CDR1 is SGHNT and CDR2 is YYREEE in the germline V gene (reference sequence). Trimming left V 0 bases short and J 6 bases short, with 9 bases between. CDR3 size: 14 residues.

The chain combines TRBV30 with TRBJ1-1; D may be TRBD1 (5 bases). There are 12 residues in the CDR3. With 4 bases removed from V and 4 bases from J, the gap between germline ends came to 10 bases. CDR1 is GTSNPN, CDR2 SVGIG, per germline (reference sequence). The CDR3 DNA sequence: TGTGCCTGGACCTTAAGGGGCACTGAAGCTTTCTTT. Its translation is CAWTLRGTEAFF. Filled out from reference TRBV30 and TRBJ1-1, the complete variable domain reads SQTIHQWPATLVQPVGSPLSLECTVEGTSNPNLYWYRQAAGRGLQLLFYSVGIGQISSEVPQNLSASRPQDRQFILSSKKLLLSDSGFYLCAWTLRGTEAFFGQGTRLTVV.

V is TRBV27 and J is TRBJ1-2; the D gene is possibly TRBD1 (5 bases). The CDR3 length is 13 residues. The germline V and J ends were trimmed by 8 bases and 5 bases, with 15 bases remaining between them. Germline V gene lookup returns CDR1 MNHEY and CDR2 SMNVEV (reference sequence). CDR3 protein: CASRYGTLYGYTF. In DNA, the CDR3 is TGTGCCAGCCGCTACGGGACTCTTTATGGCTACACCTTC.

The chain combines TRBV7-2 with TRBJ1-5; D is perhaps TRBD1 (6 bases). Deletions cut 2 bases from V and 1 base from J, with 12 bases between. The CDR3 sequence is 16 residues long. The V gene's germline CDR1 is SGHTA and CDR2 FQGNSA. Written as DNA, the CDR3 is TGTGCCAGCAGCTTATACGGCCAGGGGAGCAATCAGCCCCAGCATTTT. Translated: CASSLYGQGSNQPQHF.

J is TRBJ2-1 and V is TRBV29-1; 8 bases are shared with TRBD2. V lost 3 bases to trimming and J lost 4 bases; unmatched junction nucleotides: 5. The CDR3 contains 14 residues. CDR1 is SQVTM, CDR2 ANQGSEA, per germline. CDR3: CSVEKREKYNEQFF. The CDR3 DNA is TGCAGCGTTGAGAAGCGGGAGAAATACAATGAGCAGTTCTTC.

This clone came up once. The chain links TRBV27 to TRBJ1-1; D not certain. The CDR3 consists of 15 residues. Germline values: CDR1 MNHEY, CDR2 SMNVEV (reference sequence). The ends were cut back, 7 bases at V and 0 bases at J, with 15 bases in the middle. The CDR3 reads CASNPSGVLNTEAFF. The CDR3 DNA is TGTGCCAGCAACCCCTCTGGGGTATTGAACACTGAAGCTTTCTTT.

As for this clone: An end of the junction differs from the germline gene, which may be a read error. The genes are TRBV7-9 and TRBJ2-1, with D perhaps TRBD2 (7 bases). In germline, CDR1 is SEHNR, CDR2 FQNEAQ (reference sequence). CDR3 size: 17 residues. This CDR3 reads CASSLVPRGRFYNEQFF. The CDR3 DNA reads as TGTGCCAGCAGTTTAGTCCCGCGGGGGCGTTTCTACAATGAGCAGTTCTTC.

V and J are TRBV2 and TRBJ1-4; no clear D gene. Per germline, CDR1 SNHLY and CDR2 FYNNEI. CDR3 length equals 15 residues. Trimming took off 5 bases at V and 5 bases at J, with 15 bases between the two ends. CDR3 amino acids: CASSQQPRLNEKLFF. The CDR3, as DNA: TGTGCCAGCAGTCAACAGCCGCGGCTAAATGAAAAACTGTTTTTT.

The chain employs TRBV7-2 and TRBJ2-2; unclear D gene. The CDR3 extends over 13 amino acids. Germline CDR1 SGHTA, CDR2 FQGNSA. The V end was cut by 5 bases, the J end by 6 bases, with 10 bases between. CDR3 DNA: TGTGCCAGCAGCCCTAGAACGGCCGGGGAGCTGTTTTTT. This sequence encodes CASSPRTAGELFF.

J is TRBJ2-1 and V is TRBV5-1; TRBD2 is a possible D gene (7 bases). The ends were cut back, 1 base at V and 10 bases at J, with 15 bases in the middle. CDR1 and CDR2 from the germline V gene are SGHRS and YFSETQ. The CDR3 has 14 amino acids. The CDR3 here is CASSLIAGAWEQFF. The CDR3 DNA reads as TGCGCCAGCAGCTTGATTGCGGGGGCTTGGGAGCAGTTCTTC.

This chain uses TRBV5-1 with TRBJ1-4; the D gene is possibly TRBD1 (6 bases). The CDR3 is 15 residues long. Per the germline V gene, CDR1 is SGHRS and CDR2 is YFSETQ. Trimming removed 0 bases from V and 7 bases from J, with 13 bases in between. CDR3 bases: TGCGCCAGCAGCTTGGGGGGGCTTATAGGTGAAAAACTGTTTTTT. This sequence encodes CASSLGGLIGEKLFF.

This chain uses TRBV5-4 with TRBJ1-2; D call uncertain. CDR1 and CDR2 (germline): SGHNT, YYREEE (reference sequence). V was shortened by 0 bases and J by 4 bases, with 16 bases between the two germline ends. CDR3 length: 16 residues. CDR3 amino acids: CASSLDLAPGSYGYTF. The CDR3 nucleotides are TGTGCCAGCAGCTTGGATCTGGCCCCTGGTAGCTATGGCTACACCTTC.

The chain carries TRBV5-1 and TRBJ2-2; perhaps TRBD2 as D (6 bases). V shed 3 bases and J shed 4 bases, with 13 bases lying between them. The CDR3 spans 15 residues. CDR1 is SGHRS, CDR2 YFSETQ, per germline. The CDR3 DNA reads as TGCGCCAGCAGCTATGACATGGGGGGCACCGGGGAGCTGTTTTTT. As protein: CASSYDMGGTGELFF.

This chain connects TRBV7-2 to TRBJ1-2, with D possibly matching TRBD1 (5 bases). Trimming shortened V by 3 bases and J by 5 bases, and 10 bases separated the two germline ends. This CDR3 contains 13 residues. Germline CDR1 SGHTA, CDR2 FQGNSA. CDR3: CASSFQGKYGYTF. Written as DNA, the CDR3 is TGTGCCAGCAGCTTCCAGGGAAAATATGGCTACACCTTC.

The chain joins TRBV7-3 to TRBJ1-1; D is uncertain. Trimming left V 2 bases short and J 1 base short, with 11 bases between. Germline CDR1 reads SGHTA; CDR2 reads FQGTGA. The CDR3 sequence is 15 residues long. CDR3 sequence reads: CASSLLGGWNTEAFF. The CDR3 region has the DNA TGTGCCAGCAGCTTATTGGGCGGTTGGAACACTGAAGCTTTCTTT.